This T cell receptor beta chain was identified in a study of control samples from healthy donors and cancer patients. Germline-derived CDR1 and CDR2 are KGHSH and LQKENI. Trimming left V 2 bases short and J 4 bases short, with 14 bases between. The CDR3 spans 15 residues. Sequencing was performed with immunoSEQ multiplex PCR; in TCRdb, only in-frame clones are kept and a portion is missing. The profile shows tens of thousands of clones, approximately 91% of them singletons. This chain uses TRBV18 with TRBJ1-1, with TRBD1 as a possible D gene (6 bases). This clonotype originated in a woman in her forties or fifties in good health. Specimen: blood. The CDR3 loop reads CASSPSDRTATEAFF. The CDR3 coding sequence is TGTGCCAGCTCACCATCGGACAGAACCGCCACTGAAGCTTTCTTT.